This TCR beta chain was observed in a study of blood T cell repertoires in COVID-19. Overall study context: The samples span acute and convalescent COVID-19 from the United States, Italy and Spain. PBMCs, B-cell-depleted T cells, or T cells provided the cDNA or gDNA that made up the material.

Germline V lookup: CDR1 MNHEY, CDR2 SMNVEV (reference sequence). Trimming cost V 5 bases and J 1 base, with 23 bases left between them. CDR3 length: 18 amino acids. Authors' processing steps: Amplified reference gene primers provided the basis for estimating nucleated cell counts. Clones were sequenced by immunoSEQ multiplex PCR, and TCRdb holds only the in-frame ones, with some missing. V and J calls and clone size are those listed in that table; D and trimming were worked out from the DNA. Of about 160,000 clones listed, 65% to 85% are singletons. The source of this sequence is a woman at least 80 years old with acute or convalescent COVID-19. The V gene is TRBV27, the J gene TRBJ1-1, with D possibly matching TRBD1 (5 bases). Sequenced sample: peripheral blood. CDR3 coding DNA: TGTGCCAGCAGTCCCTCTATTAGGGGCCCGCCTACGAACACTGAAGCTTTCTTT. Its protein is CASSPSIRGPPTNTEAFF.